Below, 27 T cell receptor beta chains from the same sample are listed, as sequenced in a study of cytomegalovirus exposure and HLA in healthy donors. Amplification used 60 Vbeta primers and 13 Jbeta primers. Assay: immunoSEQ multiplex PCR; the TCRdb copy retains only in-frame clones and omits some. The table has under 150,000 clones, roughly 85% seen once. Sequencing used PBMCs. These TCRs come from a male donor in good health and CMV-seronegative.

V usage is TRBV11-2 and J usage is TRBJ2-7, with TRBD1 identical over 7 bases. Germline CDR1 is SGHAT and CDR2 is FQNNGV. The ends lost 2 bases at V and 2 bases at J; junction bases unmatched: 3. The CDR3 has 14 amino acids. The CDR3 here is CASSLLTGPYEQYF. CDR3 nucleotides: TGTGCCAGCAGCTTACTGACAGGGCCCTACGAGCAGTACTTC.

V and J are TRBV6-5 and TRBJ2-7; 7 positions agree with TRBD2. The J segment lost 0 bases and the V segment lost 7 bases, leaving 6 bases of the junction unmatched. CDR3 size: 14 residues. In germline, CDR1 is MNHEY, CDR2 SVGAGI. The CDR3 bases are TGTGCCAGCAAGGAGGGAGGGCACTCCTACGAGCAGTACTTC. This sequence encodes CASKEGGHSYEQYF.

Comments on this clone: The CDR3 end shows no conserved phenylalanine or tryptophan, and so a read error is likely. The DNA is left out, because the CDR3 cannot be placed on it with certainty; the CDR3 is given as TCRdb lists it. The chain combines TRBV21-1 with TRBJ2-7; the table's D call, TRBD1, has no DNA check behind it. TRBV21-1 constitutes a pseudogene. Ends included, the CDR3 has 14 residues. CDR3 residues: CASSKETATNDRGG.

There are a few counts of this clone. The chain uses TRBV5-1 and TRBJ2-2, with 14 bases that match TRBD2. Unmatched junction bases numbered 6, after V lost 0 bases and J lost 5 bases. Germline V gene lookup returns CDR1 SGHRS and CDR2 YFSETQ. This CDR3 is built from 18 residues. The CDR3 is CASSLVGTSGRGTGELFF. The CDR3 coding sequence is TGCGCCAGCAGCTTGGTGGGGACTAGCGGGAGAGGAACCGGGGAGCTGTTTTTT.

The CDR3 nucleotides read TGTGCCAGCAGCTTCGGACGCAGCGGAGGGAACACCGGGGAGCTGTTTTTT. Encoded protein: CASSFGRSGGNTGELFF. The J gene is TRBJ2-2, the V gene TRBV7-2; D is perhaps TRBD2 (5 bases). This CDR3 is built from 17 residues. V was cut by 3 bases and J by 1 base, with 15 bases left in between. CDR1 is SGHTA and CDR2 is FQGNSA in the germline V gene.

This clone was seen only a few times. The chain uses TRBV5-4 and TRBJ2-2; possibly TRBD2 for D (6 bases). The CDR3 spans 16 residues. CDR1 is SGHNT and CDR2 is YYREEE in the germline V gene (reference sequence). The V end was cut by 4 bases, the J end by 0 bases, with 13 bases between. The CDR3 region has the DNA TGTGCCAGCAGCACGCGCCGGGACTCGAACACCGGGGAGCTGTTTTTT. This gives the protein CASSTRRDSNTGELFF.

The chain combines TRBV29-1 with TRBJ1-2; D ambiguous. CDR1 and CDR2 from the germline V gene are SQVTM and ANQGSEA. This CDR3 spans 12 amino acids. Trimming pared 4 bases from V and 2 bases from J, leaving 8 bases between. The CDR3: CSVVPENYGYTF. In DNA form, the CDR3 reads TGCAGCGTTGTTCCCGAGAACTATGGCTACACCTTC.

The chain uses TRBV5-8 and TRBJ2-5, with D possibly TRBD1 on 6 matching bases. V gave up 2 bases and J gave up 5 bases, with 13 bases separating them. Germline lookup yields CDR1 SGHTS and CDR2 YDEGEE. The length of the CDR3 is 14 residues. CDR3 nucleotides: TGTGCCAGCAGCTTCACAGGGCCACGGGAGACCCAGTACTTC. Translated, it gives CASSFTGPRETQYF. The full variable domain, with the rest looked up from reference TRBV5-8 and TRBJ2-5, is EAGVTQSPTHLIKTRGQQATLRCSPISGHTSVYWYQQALGLGLQFLLWYDEGEERNRGNFPPRFSGRQFPNYSSELNVNALELEDSALYLCASSFTGPRETQYFGPGTRLLVL.

The genes are TRBV28 and TRBJ1-5; D remains ambiguous. V shed 6 bases and J shed 4 bases, with 10 bases lying between them. Germline lookup yields CDR1 MDHEN and CDR2 SYDVKM. The CDR3 spans 13 residues. In DNA form, the CDR3 reads TGTGCCAGCAGCCCGGGATCAAATCAGCCCCAGCATTTT. As protein: CASSPGSNQPQHF.

The chain uses TRBV9 and TRBJ2-1; D perhaps matches TRBD2 (6 bases). CDR1 is SGDLS, CDR2 YYNGEE, per germline. CDR3 length: 13 residues. The germline V and J ends were trimmed by 4 bases and 9 bases, with 14 bases remaining between them. CDR3 sequence (DNA): TGTGCCAGCAGCCCATGGGACTGCTGTGAGCAGTTCTTC. Encoded protein: CASSPWDCCEQFF.

This chain joins TRBV5-4 and TRBJ2-3; 7 bases match TRBD2. CDR3 length equals 15 residues. The J segment lost 2 bases and the V segment lost 0 bases, leaving 3 bases of the junction unmatched. Germline loops: CDR1 SGHNT, CDR2 YYREEE (reference sequence). CDR3: CASSLAGGITDTQYF. CDR3 in DNA: TGTGCCAGCAGCTTGGCCGGGGGGATCACAGATACGCAGTATTTT.

This sequence joins TRBV9 and TRBJ2-5; 11 positions agree with TRBD2. The CDR3 spans 16 residues. Per the germline V gene, CDR1 is SGDLS and CDR2 is YYNGEE. The trim removed 3 bases at V and 4 bases at J, leaving 8 bases unmatched. Here the CDR3 DNA reads TGTGCCAGCAGCGGATTAGCGGGAGGGCCGTTAGAGACCCAGTACTTC. Translated, it gives CASSGLAGGPLETQYF. The variable domain in full, with the rest retrieved from reference TRBV9 and TRBJ2-5, is DSGVTQTPKHLITATGQRVTLRCSPRSGDLSVYWYQQSLDQGLQFLIQYYNGEERAKGNILERFSAQQFPDLHSELNLSSLELGDSALYFCASSGLAGGPLETQYFGPGTRLLVL.

The gene calls are TRBV11-1 and TRBJ1-1; 8 bases match TRBD1. From germline, CDR1 is SGHAT and CDR2 FQDESV (reference sequence). V lost 2 bases, J lost 5 bases, and 7 bases stayed unmatched. The CDR3 covers 15 residues. The CDR3 nucleotides read TGTGCCAGCAGCTTAACGCAGGGGGCCGGGACTGAAGCTTTCTTT. Translation gives CASSLTQGAGTEAFF.

The gene calls are TRBV4-3 and TRBJ2-1; D possibly corresponds to TRBD2 (5 bases). Per the germline V gene, CDR1 is LGHNA and CDR2 is YSLEER. The CDR3 is made up of 14 amino acids. V lost 0 bases to trimming and J lost 7 bases, with 10 bases between them. This CDR3 reads CASSQEGSWNEQFF. DNA of the CDR3: TGCGCCAGCAGCCAAGAGGGGAGTTGGAATGAGCAGTTCTTC.

The chain is built from TRBV19 and TRBJ1-6; 10 positions match TRBD1. The CDR3 consists of 13 residues. Germline-derived CDR1 and CDR2 are LNHDA and SQIVND (reference sequence). Unmatched junction bases numbered 3, after V lost 6 bases and J lost 10 bases. Written as DNA, the CDR3 is TGTGCCAGTAGCGGACAGGGGGTATCACCCCTCCACTTT. Its translation: CASSGQGVSPLHF.

V and J are TRBV9 and TRBJ2-2; D may be TRBD2 (5 bases). The CDR3 sequence is 16 residues long. Trimming stripped 4 bases from V and 1 base from J, with 14 bases between. The germline gives CDR1 SGDLS, CDR2 YYNGEE. This CDR3 reads CASSPGLRVNTGELFF. The CDR3, as DNA: TGTGCCAGCAGCCCAGGTCTGCGGGTGAACACCGGGGAGCTGTTTTTT.

This clone is a singleton in its sample. The junction shows a germline mismatch at one end, possibly a read error. V gene TRBV28 combines with J gene TRBJ1-4; D gene unclear. Germline V gene lookup returns CDR1 MDHEN and CDR2 SYDVKM. This CDR3 is built from 12 residues. The DNA for the CDR3 is TGCGCCAGCAGTTTACAGTATGAAAAACTGTTTTTT. Its translation: CASSLQYEKLFF.

This clone has only a few counts. V usage is TRBV11-2 and J usage is TRBJ2-7, with 8 positions matching TRBD2. This CDR3 has 15 amino acids. CDR1 and CDR2 (germline): SGHAT, FQNNGV. The ends lost 1 base at V and 4 bases at J; junction bases unmatched: 6. The CDR3 protein is CASSLGAGEWYEQYF. CDR3 sequence (DNA): TGTGCCAGCAGCTTAGGAGCGGGAGAATGGTACGAGCAGTACTTC.

The gene calls are TRBV11-2 and TRBJ2-2; 9 nucleotides align to TRBD2. Unmatched junction bases numbered 12, after V lost 4 bases and J lost 0 bases. The length of the CDR3 is 19 residues. The V gene's germline CDR1 is SGHAT and CDR2 FQNNGV. Here the CDR3 DNA reads TGTGCCAGCAGCTCAAGGGGAGGTAGCGGGGGCTCGAACACCGGGGAGCTGTTTTTT. This sequence encodes CASSSRGGSGGSNTGELFF. The whole variable domain, filled in from reference TRBV11-2 and TRBJ2-2, reads EAGVAQSPRYKIIEKRQSVAFWCNPISGHATLYWYQQILGQGPKLLIQFQNNGVVDDSQLPKDRFSAERLKGVDSTLKIQPAKLEDSAVYLCASSSRGGSGGSNTGELFFGEGSRLTVL.

V is TRBV4-3 and J is TRBJ2-3; 10 positions agree with TRBD2. CDR3 length: 16 residues. The J segment lost 3 bases and the V segment lost 1 base, leaving 4 bases of the junction unmatched. Germline CDR1 LGHNA, CDR2 YSLEER. The CDR3 region is CASSQGVAGGTDTQYF. The CDR3 nucleotides are TGCGCCAGCAGCCAAGGGGTAGCGGGAGGAACAGATACGCAGTATTTT.

The genes are TRBV11-3 and TRBJ2-1, with 8 bases fitting TRBD2. CDR1 SGHNT and CDR2 YENEEA come from the germline V gene. CDR3 size: 15 residues. V gave up 0 bases and J gave up 2 bases; unmatched junction bases: 0. This CDR3 is CASSLEAGAYNEQFF. The CDR3 DNA reads as TGTGCCAGCAGCTTAGAAGCGGGGGCCTACAATGAGCAGTTCTTC.

The genes are TRBV28 and TRBJ2-1; TRBD1 matches at 8 bases. Germline assignment: CDR1 MDHEN and CDR2 SYDVKM. V lost 5 bases to trimming and J lost 8 bases; unmatched junction nucleotides: 11. The CDR3 has 15 residues. The CDR3 here is CASSPLGTGQHEQFF. The DNA of the CDR3 is TGTGCCAGCAGTCCTCTGGGGACAGGTCAACATGAGCAGTTCTTC.

The chain carries TRBV29-1 and TRBJ2-7; TRBD1 matches at 7 bases. V lost 5 bases and J lost 2; bases outside the gene matches: 9. This CDR3 spans 14 amino acids. The germline V gene has CDR1 SQVTM and CDR2 ANQGSEA. CDR3 in amino acids: CSVTFRDSTYEQYF. CDR3 in DNA: TGCAGCGTTACCTTCCGGGACAGTACCTACGAGCAGTACTTC.

The chain uses TRBV6-5 and TRBJ2-7; D call uncertain. This CDR3 region has 14 residues. The V and J ends lost 5 bases and 0 bases respectively, with 11 bases between them. Germline CDR1 and CDR2: MNHEY and SVGAGI. CDR3 nucleotide sequence: TGTGCCAGCAGTCCGCCAGGTGACTCCTACGAGCAGTACTTC. Translation gives CASSPPGDSYEQYF.

The V gene is TRBV6-1, the J gene TRBJ2-7; the D gene is possibly TRBD1 (5 bases). This CDR3 spans 13 amino acids. CDR1 is MNHNS, CDR2 SASEGT, per germline. Trimming shortened V by 4 bases and J by 2 bases, and 9 bases separated the two germline ends. CDR3 DNA sequence: TGTGCCAGCAGTGTTGACAGCCCCTACGAGCAGTACTTC. As protein: CASSVDSPYEQYF.

V usage is TRBV5-4 and J usage is TRBJ2-1, with D tentatively TRBD1 (7 bases). The CDR3 runs to 15 residues. The ends were cut back, 6 bases at V and 3 bases at J, with 16 bases in the middle. Per the germline V gene, CDR1 is SGHNT and CDR2 is YYREEE (reference sequence). The CDR3 region is CASTKGGTDYNEQFF. Written as DNA, the CDR3 is TGTGCCAGCACTAAAGGCGGGACAGACTACAATGAGCAGTTCTTC.

V usage is TRBV4-1 and J usage is TRBJ1-2; D gene uncertain. V lost 0 bases to trimming and J lost 1 base, with 6 bases between them. This CDR3 region has 14 residues. The germline CDR1 and CDR2 sequences are MGHRA and YSYEKL. This chain's CDR3 is CASSQEAVNYGYTF. CDR3 nucleotides: TGCGCCAGCAGCCAAGAGGCAGTTAACTATGGCTACACCTTC.